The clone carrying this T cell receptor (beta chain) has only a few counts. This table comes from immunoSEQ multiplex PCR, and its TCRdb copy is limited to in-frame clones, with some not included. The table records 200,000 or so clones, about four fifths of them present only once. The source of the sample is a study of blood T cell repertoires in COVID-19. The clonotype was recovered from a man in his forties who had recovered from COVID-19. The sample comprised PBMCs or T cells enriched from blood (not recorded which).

CDR3 region: CASRKGSGGALNEQFF. CDR3 DNA sequence: TGTGCCAGCAGAAAGGGTAGCGGGGGGGCCTTAAATGAGCAGTTCTTC. The rearrangement uses TRBV4-2 and TRBJ2-1; 11 positions match TRBD2. V shed 6 bases and J 7 bases; nucleotides not matched to a gene: 11. The CDR3 spans 16 residues. The germline gives CDR1 LGHNA, CDR2 YNFKEQ.